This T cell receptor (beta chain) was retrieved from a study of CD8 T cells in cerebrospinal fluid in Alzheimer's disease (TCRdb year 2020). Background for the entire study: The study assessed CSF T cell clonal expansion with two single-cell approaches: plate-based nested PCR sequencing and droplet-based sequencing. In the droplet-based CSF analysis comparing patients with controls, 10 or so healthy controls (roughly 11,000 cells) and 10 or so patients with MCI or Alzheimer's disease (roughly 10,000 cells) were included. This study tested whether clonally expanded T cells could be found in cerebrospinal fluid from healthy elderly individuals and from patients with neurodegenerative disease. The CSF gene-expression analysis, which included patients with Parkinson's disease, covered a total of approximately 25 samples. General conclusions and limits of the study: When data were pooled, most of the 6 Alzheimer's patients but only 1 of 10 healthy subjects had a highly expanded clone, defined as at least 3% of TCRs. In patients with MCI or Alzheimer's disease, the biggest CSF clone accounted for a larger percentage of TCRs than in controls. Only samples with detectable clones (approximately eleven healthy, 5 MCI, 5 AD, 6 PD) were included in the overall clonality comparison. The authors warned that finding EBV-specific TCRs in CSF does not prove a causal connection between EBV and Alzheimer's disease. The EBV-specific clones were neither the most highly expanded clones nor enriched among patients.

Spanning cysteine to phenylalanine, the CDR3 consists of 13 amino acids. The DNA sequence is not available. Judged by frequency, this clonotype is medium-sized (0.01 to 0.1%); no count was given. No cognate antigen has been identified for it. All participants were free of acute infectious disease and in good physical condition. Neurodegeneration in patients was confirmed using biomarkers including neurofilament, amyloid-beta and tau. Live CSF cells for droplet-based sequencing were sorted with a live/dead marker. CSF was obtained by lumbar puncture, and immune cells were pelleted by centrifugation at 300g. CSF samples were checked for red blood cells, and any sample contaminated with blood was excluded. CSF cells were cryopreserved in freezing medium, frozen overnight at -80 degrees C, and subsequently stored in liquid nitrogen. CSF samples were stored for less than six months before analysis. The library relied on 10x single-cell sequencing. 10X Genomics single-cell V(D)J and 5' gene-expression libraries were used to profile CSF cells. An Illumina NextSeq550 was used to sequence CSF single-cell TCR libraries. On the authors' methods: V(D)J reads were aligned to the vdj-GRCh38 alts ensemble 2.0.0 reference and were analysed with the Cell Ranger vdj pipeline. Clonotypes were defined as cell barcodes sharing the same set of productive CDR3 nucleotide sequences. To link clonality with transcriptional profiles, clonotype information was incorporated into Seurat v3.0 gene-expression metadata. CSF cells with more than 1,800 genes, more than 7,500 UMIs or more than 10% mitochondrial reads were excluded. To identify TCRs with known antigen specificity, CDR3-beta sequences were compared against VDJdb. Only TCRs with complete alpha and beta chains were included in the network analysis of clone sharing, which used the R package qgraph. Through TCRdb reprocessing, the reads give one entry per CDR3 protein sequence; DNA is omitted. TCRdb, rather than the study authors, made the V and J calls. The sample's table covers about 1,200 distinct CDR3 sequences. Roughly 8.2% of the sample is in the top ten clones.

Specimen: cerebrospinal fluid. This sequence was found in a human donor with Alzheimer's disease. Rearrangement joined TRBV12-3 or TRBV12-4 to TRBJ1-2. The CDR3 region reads CASSPKANYGYTF.